This T cell receptor (beta chain) derives from a study of glioma-infiltrating T cells. Using RNA template, CDR3s of TCR alpha and beta were amplified with iRepertoire arm-PCR. TCRdb reprocessed the multiplex PCR reads via MiXCR and lists one record per CDR3 protein. The sample yields about 380,000 distinct CDR3 sequences, around 38% seen once. The sequence derives from a human donor with low-grade glioma or glioblastoma, undergoing nonglioma brain surgery, or in good health (not recorded which). The sample was glioma tissue, nonneoplastic brain tissue, or PBMCs (not recorded which).

CDR3: CASSQDGRQGSYNEQFF. The CDR3 region has the DNA TGCGCCAGCAGCCAAGATGGTCGGCAGGGCTCCTACAATGAGCAGTTCTTC. This chain joins TRBV4-1 and TRBJ2-1, with D possibly being TRBD1 (5 bases). This CDR3 is 17 amino acids long. V was cut by 0 bases and J by 0 bases, with 12 bases left in between. Germline CDR1 reads MGHRA; CDR2 reads YSYEKL.